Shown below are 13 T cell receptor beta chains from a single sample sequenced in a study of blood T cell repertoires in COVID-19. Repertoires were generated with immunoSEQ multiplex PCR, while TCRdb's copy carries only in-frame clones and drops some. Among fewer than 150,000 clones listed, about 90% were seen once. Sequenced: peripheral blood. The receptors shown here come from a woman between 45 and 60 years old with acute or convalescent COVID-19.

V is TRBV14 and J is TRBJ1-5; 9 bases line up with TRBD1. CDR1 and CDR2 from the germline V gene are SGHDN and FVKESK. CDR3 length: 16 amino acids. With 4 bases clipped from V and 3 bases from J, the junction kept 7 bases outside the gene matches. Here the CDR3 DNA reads TGTGCCAGCAGCCGAGAAGGGACAGGGAACAATCAGCCCCAGCATTTT. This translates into CASSREGTGNNQPQHF.

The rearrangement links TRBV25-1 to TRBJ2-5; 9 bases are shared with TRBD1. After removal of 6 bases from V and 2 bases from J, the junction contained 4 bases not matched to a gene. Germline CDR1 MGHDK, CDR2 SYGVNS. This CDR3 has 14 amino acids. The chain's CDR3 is CASSTGGGQETQYF. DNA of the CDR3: TGTGCCAGCAGCACAGGGGGCGGTCAAGAGACCCAGTACTTC.

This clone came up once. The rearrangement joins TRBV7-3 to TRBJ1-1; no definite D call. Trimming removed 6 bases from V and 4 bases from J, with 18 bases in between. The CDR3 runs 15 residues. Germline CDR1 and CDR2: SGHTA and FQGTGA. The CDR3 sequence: CASSQNRGSVTEAFF. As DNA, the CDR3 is TGTGCCAGCAGTCAAAACCGAGGATCGGTCACTGAAGCTTTCTTT. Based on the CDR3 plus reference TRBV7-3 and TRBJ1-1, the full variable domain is GAGVSQTPSNKVTEKGKYVELRCDPISGHTALYWYRQSLGQGPEFLIYFQGTGAADDSGLPNDRFFAVRPEGSVSTLKIQRTERGDSAVYLCASSQNRGSVTEAFFGQGTRLTVV.

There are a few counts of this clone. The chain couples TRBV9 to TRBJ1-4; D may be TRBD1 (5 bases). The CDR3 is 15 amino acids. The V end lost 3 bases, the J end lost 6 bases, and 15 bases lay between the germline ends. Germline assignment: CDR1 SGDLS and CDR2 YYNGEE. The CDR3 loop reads CASSALGGKDEKLFF. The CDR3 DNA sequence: TGTGCCAGCAGCGCCCTGGGGGGAAAAGATGAAAAACTGTTTTTT. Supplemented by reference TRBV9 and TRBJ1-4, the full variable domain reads DSGVTQTPKHLITATGQRVTLRCSPRSGDLSVYWYQQSLDQGLQFLIQYYNGEERAKGNILERFSAQQFPDLHSELNLSSLELGDSALYFCASSALGGKDEKLFFGSGTQLSVL.

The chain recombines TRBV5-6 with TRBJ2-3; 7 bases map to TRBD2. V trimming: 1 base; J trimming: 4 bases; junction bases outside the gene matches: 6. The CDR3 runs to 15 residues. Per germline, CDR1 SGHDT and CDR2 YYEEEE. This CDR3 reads CASSLTPAGADTQYF. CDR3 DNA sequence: TGTGCCAGCAGCTTGACCCCGGCGGGGGCAGATACGCAGTATTTT.

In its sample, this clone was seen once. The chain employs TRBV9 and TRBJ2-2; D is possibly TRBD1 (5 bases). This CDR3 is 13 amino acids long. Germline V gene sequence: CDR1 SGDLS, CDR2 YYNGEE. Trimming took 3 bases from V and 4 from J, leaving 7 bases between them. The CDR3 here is CASSEQATGELFF. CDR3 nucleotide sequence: TGTGCCAGCAGCGAACAGGCCACCGGGGAGCTGTTTTTT.

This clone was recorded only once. CDR3 region: CASSLGGQNTEAFF. The CDR3 DNA reads as TGCGCCAGCAGCTTGGGGGGGCAGAACACTGAAGCTTTCTTT. This chain joins TRBV5-1 and TRBJ1-1, with a possible D match to TRBD1 (6 bases). The CDR3 length is 14 residues. The ends were cut back, 0 bases at V and 1 base at J, with 7 bases in the middle. Per the germline V gene, CDR1 is SGHRS and CDR2 is YFSETQ.

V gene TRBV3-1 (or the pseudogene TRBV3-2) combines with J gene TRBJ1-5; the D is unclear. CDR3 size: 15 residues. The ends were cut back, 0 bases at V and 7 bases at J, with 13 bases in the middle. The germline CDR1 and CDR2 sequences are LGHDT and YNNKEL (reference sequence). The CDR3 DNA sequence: TGTGCCAGCAGCCAAGAATTCCGGGGTAGCCAGCCCCAGCATTTT. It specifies CASSQEFRGSQPQHF.

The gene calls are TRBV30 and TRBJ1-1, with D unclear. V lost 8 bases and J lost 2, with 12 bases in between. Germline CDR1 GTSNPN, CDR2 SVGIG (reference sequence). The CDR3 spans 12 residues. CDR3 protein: CAARGINTEAFF. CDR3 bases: TGTGCCGCAAGAGGGATTAACACTGAAGCTTTCTTT.

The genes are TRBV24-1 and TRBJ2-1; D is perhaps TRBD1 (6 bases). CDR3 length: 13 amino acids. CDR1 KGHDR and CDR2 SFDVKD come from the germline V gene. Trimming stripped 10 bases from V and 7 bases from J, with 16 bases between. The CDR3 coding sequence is TGTGCCACAACGGGACAAGGCCCTAATGAGCAGTTCTTC. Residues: CATTGQGPNEQFF.

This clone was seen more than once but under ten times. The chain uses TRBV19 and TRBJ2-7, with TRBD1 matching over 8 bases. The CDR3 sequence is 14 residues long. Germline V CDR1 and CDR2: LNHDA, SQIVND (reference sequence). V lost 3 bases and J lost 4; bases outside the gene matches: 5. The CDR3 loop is CASSIGTGGYEQYF. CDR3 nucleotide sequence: TGTGCCAGTAGTATCGGGACAGGAGGTTACGAGCAGTACTTC.

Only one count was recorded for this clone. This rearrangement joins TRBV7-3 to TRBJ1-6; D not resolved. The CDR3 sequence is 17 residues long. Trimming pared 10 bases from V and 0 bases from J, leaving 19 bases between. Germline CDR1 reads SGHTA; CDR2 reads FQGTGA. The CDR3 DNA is TGTGCCAACAACCTGATTTCCGGGAGCTCCTATAATTCACCCCTCCACTTT. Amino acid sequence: CANNLISGSSYNSPLHF. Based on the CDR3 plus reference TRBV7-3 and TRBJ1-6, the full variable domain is GAGVSQTPSNKVTEKGKYVELRCDPISGHTALYWYRQSLGQGPEFLIYFQGTGAADDSGLPNDRFFAVRPEGSVSTLKIQRTERGDSAVYLCANNLISGSSYNSPLHFGNGTRLTVT.

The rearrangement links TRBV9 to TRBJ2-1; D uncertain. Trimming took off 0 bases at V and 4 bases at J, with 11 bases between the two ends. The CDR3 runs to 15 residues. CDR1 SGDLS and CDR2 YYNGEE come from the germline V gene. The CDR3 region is CASSVGSTPYNEQFF. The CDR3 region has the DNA TGTGCCAGCAGCGTAGGATCTACGCCGTACAATGAGCAGTTCTTC.